The 8 T cell receptor beta chains below all came from one sample that was sequenced in a study of neurological immune-mediated disorders. TCRdb reanalysed the 5' RACE reads using MiXCR and keeps one entry per CDR3 protein. The top ten clones hold about 4.5% of a sample with about 44,000 distinct CDR3 sequences, 20% to 25% of them seen once. Time point defined: technical triplicate 3. The sequenced sample consisted of PBMCs. The receptors shown here come from a man in his 60s with HTLV-1-associated myelopathy (HAM/TSP).

Details on this clonotype: A much larger clonotype is one base distant, so this may be a read error. CDR3 in amino acids: CAKLDGPGGELFF. The CDR3 nucleotides are TGTGCCAAGCTTGACGGGCCGGGCGGGGAGCTGTTTTTT. V is TRBV10-3 and J is TRBJ2-2, with D hard to call. In germline, CDR1 is ENHRY, CDR2 SYGVKD. This CDR3 comprises 13 residues. The ends were cut back, 10 bases at V and 7 bases at J, with 16 bases in the middle.

This clonotype has a count of ten or more. The genes are TRBV12-3 or TRBV12-4 and TRBJ1-1, with 8 bases identical to TRBD1. The V gene end was trimmed by 5 bases and the J gene end by 5 bases; junction bases not matched to a gene: 7. This CDR3 is built from 14 residues. CDR3 region: CASSLQGGFTEAFF. The CDR3 region has the DNA TGTGCCAGCAGTCTACAGGGGGGTTTTACTGAAGCTTTCTTT.

This clonotype was picked up many times. The chain is built from TRBV5-1 and TRBJ2-7; 7 bases fit TRBD1. CDR1 SGHRS and CDR2 YFSETQ come from the germline V gene. V gave up 4 bases and J gave up 4 bases; unmatched junction bases: 8. This CDR3 comprises 14 residues. The CDR3 reads CASSAQGSSYEQYF. The CDR3 DNA sequence: TGCGCCAGCAGCGCACAGGGGTCTAGTTACGAGCAGTACTTC.

This clonotype was detected ten times or more. The rearrangement joins TRBV4-1 to TRBJ2-3; D unresolved. Looked up from germline, CDR1 is MGHRA and CDR2 is YSYEKL. This CDR3 has 14 amino acids. Trimming removed 3 bases from V and 2 bases from J, with 9 bases in between. The CDR3, as DNA: TGCGCCAGCAGCCATGATAGCTACACAGATACGCAGTATTTT. Translated, it gives CASSHDSYTDTQYF.

This clonotype came up many times. The chain couples TRBV5-1 to TRBJ1-4; a weak D match, TRBD1 (5 bases). The V gene lost 4 bases and the J gene lost 8 bases, with 18 bases spanning the gap. CDR1 is SGHRS, CDR2 YFSETQ, per germline. The CDR3 runs to 15 residues. The CDR3: CASSAWDGAKEKLFF. The DNA of the CDR3 is TGCGCCAGCAGCGCCTGGGACGGGGCAAAGGAAAAACTGTTTTTT.

The chain has TRBV6-5 and TRBJ2-1, with 9 bases matching TRBD2. The V gene end was trimmed by 4 bases and the J gene end by 5 bases; junction bases not matched to a gene: 18. The CDR3 consists of 19 residues. The germline CDR1 and CDR2 sequences are MNHEY and SVGAGI. CDR3 sequence: CASSLGFGASGAKNNEQFF. DNA for the CDR3: TGTGCCAGCAGTTTAGGCTTTGGGGCTAGCGGGGCCAAGAACAATGAGCAGTTCTTC.

This clonotype was seen ten or more times. V usage is TRBV29-1 and J usage is TRBJ1-2; possibly TRBD1 for D (6 bases). The CDR3 spans 13 residues. V lost 4 bases, J lost 8 bases, and 17 bases lay in between. Per germline, CDR1 SQVTM and CDR2 ANQGSEA. The CDR3 DNA reads as TGCAGCGTTGGAAACGCTAGGGGGGCCGGCTACACCTTC. Translating gives CSVGNARGAGYTF.

The V call is TRBV29-1, the J call TRBJ1-6; TRBD1 matches 7 bases. Germline lookup yields CDR1 SQVTM and CDR2 ANQGSEA. The CDR3 contains 14 residues. V trimming: 6 bases; J trimming: 6 bases; junction bases outside the gene matches: 8. CDR3 DNA: TGCAGCGTCCCACAGGGGCCCAGTAATTCACCCCTCCACTTT. It yields the protein CSVPQGPSNSPLHF. Complete variable domain (other parts from reference TRBV29-1 and TRBJ1-6): SAVISQKPSRDICQRGTSLTIQCQVDSQVTMMFWYRQQPGQSLTLIATANQGSEATYESGFVIDKFPISRPNLTFSTLTVSNMSPEDSSIYLCSVPQGPSNSPLHFGNGTRLTVT.